The T cell receptor beta chain under discussion was sequenced for a study of T cells after yellow fever vaccination. Using its own MiXCR run on the 5' RACE reads, TCRdb lists one record per CDR3 protein. The sample records 250,000 or so distinct CDR3 sequences, approximately 3.5% being singletons. This clonotype came up many times. Germline loops: CDR1 LNHNV, CDR2 YYDKDF (reference sequence). Unmatched junction bases numbered 5, after V lost 0 bases and J lost 5 bases. This CDR3 is built from 15 residues. The source material was PBMCs, sampled 15 days after the yellow fever booster vaccination. The chain has TRBV15 and TRBJ2-5; 8 nucleotides align to TRBD2. The clonotype comes from a man aged 18 to 29 who received the YFV17D yellow fever vaccine. CDR3 nucleotides: TGTGCCACCAGCAGAGACCCCGGGGGGGCGGAGACCCAGTACTTC. Its protein product is CATSRDPGGAETQYF.